A selection of T cell receptor beta chains follows, all from one sample in a study of T cell responses to AZD1222 COVID-19 vaccine. Produced via immunoSEQ multiplex PCR; TCRdb's table is partial and in-frame only. The sample has over 70,000 clones; about 90% are singletons. Sequences were derived from peripheral blood, sampled on day 0 of MenACWY control vaccination. These receptors all come from an adult in good health. Both conserved end residues are part of each CDR3. The order of the fields is J gene, V gene, D gene, CDR3 DNA, CDR3 protein. D genes are given only for firm matches.

TRBJ1-1,TRBV5-6,NA,TGTGCCAGCAGCTTGGGCCTAAACTGGAACACTGAAGCTTTCTTT,CASSLGLNWNTEAFF
TRBJ2-1,TRBV27,NA,TGTGCCAGCAGTAATCGTAGGGAGGATGAGCAGTTCTTC,CASSNRREDEQFF
TRBJ1-1,TRBV27,TRBD1,TGTGCCAGCAGTCTATTATTACAGGGGTCGGAAGCTTTCTTT,CASSLLLQGSEAFF
TRBJ2-5,TRBV19,NA,TGTGCCAGTAGCCTCGACAGTAACCAAGAGACCCAGTACTTC,CASSLDSNQETQYF
TRBJ2-3,TRBV24-1,TRBD1,TGTGCCACCAGTGACCCAGGACAGGGGGACGGTACGCAGTATTTT,CATSDPGQGDGTQYF
TRBJ2-3,TRBV5-1,NA,TGCGCCAGCACCCAAGGGGGGCGCACAGATACGCAGTATTTT,CASTQGGRTDTQYF
TRBJ2-1,TRBV10-3,NA,TGTGCCACCCGTTTTTTGGACGAGGGCTACAATGAGCAGTTCTTC,CATRFLDEGYNEQFF
TRBJ1-3,TRBV5-4,TRBD1,TGTGCCAGCAGCTCTACAGGGGGACTTCCTGGAAACACCATATATTTT,CASSSTGGLPGNTIYF
TRBJ1-1,TRBV9,NA,TGTGCCAGCAGCGTTGCAGCTTTCACTGAAGCTTTCTTT,CASSVAAFTEAFF
TRBJ1-2,TRBV2,NA,TGTGCCAGCAGTCCCGGGACCCCAGAAGGCTACACCTTC,CASSPGTPEGYTF
TRBJ1-1,TRBV6-4,NA,TGTGCCAGCAGGGTGTCTACAGGTAGCACTGAAGCTTTCTTT,CASRVSTGSTEAFF
TRBJ1-5,TRBV7-9,NA,TGTGCCAGCAGCTTAGAGGCAGGGGGCAATCAGCCCCAGCATTTT,CASSLEAGGNQPQHF
TRBJ2-7,TRBV2,NA,TGTGCCAGCAGTGAACGACAGGCTCAGAACTTC,CASSERQAQNF